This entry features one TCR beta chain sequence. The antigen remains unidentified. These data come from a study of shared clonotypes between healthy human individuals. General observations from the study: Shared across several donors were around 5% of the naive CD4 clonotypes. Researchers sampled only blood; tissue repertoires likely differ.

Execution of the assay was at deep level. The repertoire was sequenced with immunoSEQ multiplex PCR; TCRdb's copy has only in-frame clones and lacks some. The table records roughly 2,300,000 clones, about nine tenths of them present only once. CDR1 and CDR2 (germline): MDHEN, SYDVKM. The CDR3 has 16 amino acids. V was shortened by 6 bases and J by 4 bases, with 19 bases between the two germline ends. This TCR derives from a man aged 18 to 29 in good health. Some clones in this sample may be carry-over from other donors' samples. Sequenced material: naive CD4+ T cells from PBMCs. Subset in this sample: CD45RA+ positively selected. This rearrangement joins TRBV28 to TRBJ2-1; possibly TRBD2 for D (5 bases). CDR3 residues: CASSITSREYYNEQFF. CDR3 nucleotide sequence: TGTGCCAGCAGCATAACTTCGAGGGAGTATTACAATGAGCAGTTCTTC.